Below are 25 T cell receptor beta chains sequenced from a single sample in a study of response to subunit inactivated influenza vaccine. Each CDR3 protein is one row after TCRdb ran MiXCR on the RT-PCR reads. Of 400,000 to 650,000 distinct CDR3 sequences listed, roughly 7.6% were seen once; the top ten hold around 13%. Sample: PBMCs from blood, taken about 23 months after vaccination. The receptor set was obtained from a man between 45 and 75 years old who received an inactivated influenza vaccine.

Written as DNA, the CDR3 is TGTGCCAGCAGCCCCCAGACAGGGAGGGAAGAAAAACTGTTTTTT. This encodes CASSPQTGREEKLFF. J is TRBJ1-4 and V is TRBV7-2; 7 nucleotides match TRBD1. The V segment lost 5 bases and the J segment 8 bases; nucleotides outside the gene matches: 11. In germline, CDR1 is SGHTA, CDR2 FQGNSA. CDR3 length: 15 residues.

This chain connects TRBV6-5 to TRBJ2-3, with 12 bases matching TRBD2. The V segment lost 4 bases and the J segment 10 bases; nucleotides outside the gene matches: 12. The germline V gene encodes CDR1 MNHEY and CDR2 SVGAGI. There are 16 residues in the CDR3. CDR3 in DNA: TGTGCCAGCAGTTCAGGACTAGCGGGGATCCTTCCTCCGCAGTATTTT. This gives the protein CASSSGLAGILPPQYF.

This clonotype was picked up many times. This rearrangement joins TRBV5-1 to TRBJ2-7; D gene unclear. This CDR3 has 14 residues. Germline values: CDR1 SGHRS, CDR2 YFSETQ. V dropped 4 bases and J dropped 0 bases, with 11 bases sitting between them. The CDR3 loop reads CASSLRPSSYEQYF. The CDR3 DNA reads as TGCGCCAGCAGCCTCCGACCCAGCTCCTACGAGCAGTACTTC.

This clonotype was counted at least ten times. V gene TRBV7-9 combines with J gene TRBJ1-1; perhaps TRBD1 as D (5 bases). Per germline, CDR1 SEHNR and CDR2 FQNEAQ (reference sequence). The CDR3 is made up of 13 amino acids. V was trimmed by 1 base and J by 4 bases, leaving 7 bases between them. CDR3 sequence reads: CASSLGGGTEAFF. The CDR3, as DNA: TGTGCCAGCAGCTTAGGCGGGGGCACTGAAGCTTTCTTT.

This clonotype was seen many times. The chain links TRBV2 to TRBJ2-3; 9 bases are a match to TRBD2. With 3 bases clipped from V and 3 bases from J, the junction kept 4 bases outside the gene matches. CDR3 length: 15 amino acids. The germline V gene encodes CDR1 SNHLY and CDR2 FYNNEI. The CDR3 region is CASSDTSGYTDTQYF. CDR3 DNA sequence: TGTGCCAGCAGTGATACTAGCGGGTATACAGATACGCAGTATTTT.

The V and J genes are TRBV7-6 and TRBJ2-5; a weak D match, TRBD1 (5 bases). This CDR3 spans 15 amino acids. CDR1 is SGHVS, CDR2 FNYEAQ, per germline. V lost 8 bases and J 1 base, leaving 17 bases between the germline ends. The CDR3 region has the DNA TGTGCCAGCCGCCCCCCCGACAGTCTCCAAGAGACCCAGTACTTC. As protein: CASRPPDSLQETQYF.

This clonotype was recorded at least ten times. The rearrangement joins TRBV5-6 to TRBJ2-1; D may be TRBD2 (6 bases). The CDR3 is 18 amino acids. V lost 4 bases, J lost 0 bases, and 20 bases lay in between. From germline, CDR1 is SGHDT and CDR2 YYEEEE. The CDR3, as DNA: TGTGCCAGCAGCCCCCCTCTAGCGAGAGGTTACTCCTACAATGAGCAGTTCTTC. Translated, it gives CASSPPLARGYSYNEQFF. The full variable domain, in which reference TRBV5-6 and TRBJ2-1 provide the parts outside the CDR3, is DAGVTQSPTHLIKTRGQQVTLRCSPKSGHDTVSWYQQALGQGPQFIFQYYEEEERQRGNFPDRFSGHQFPNYSSELNVNALLLGDSALYLCASSPPLARGYSYNEQFFGPGTRLTVL.

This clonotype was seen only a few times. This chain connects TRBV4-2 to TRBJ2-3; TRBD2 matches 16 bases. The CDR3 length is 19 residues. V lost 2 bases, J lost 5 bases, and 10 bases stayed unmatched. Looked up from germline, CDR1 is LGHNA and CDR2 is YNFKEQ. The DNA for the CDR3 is TGTGCCAGCAGCCAACCGGGGACTAGCGGGGGGGCTTTAGAAGATACGCAGTATTTT. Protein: CASSQPGTSGGALEDTQYF.

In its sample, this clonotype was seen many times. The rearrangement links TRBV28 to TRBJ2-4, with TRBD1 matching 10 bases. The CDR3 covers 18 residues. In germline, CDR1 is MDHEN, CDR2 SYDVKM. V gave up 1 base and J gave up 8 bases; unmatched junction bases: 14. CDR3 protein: CASSLFQIRDRGSYIQYF. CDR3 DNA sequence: TGTGCCAGCAGTTTATTTCAGATCCGGGACAGGGGATCTTACATTCAGTACTTC.

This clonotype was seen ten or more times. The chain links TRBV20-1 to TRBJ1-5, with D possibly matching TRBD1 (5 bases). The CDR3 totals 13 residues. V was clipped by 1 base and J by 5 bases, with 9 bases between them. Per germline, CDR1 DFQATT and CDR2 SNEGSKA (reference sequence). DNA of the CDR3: TGCAGTGCTAGAGCAGGGCTCGATCAGCCCCAGCATTTT. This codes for CSARAGLDQPQHF.

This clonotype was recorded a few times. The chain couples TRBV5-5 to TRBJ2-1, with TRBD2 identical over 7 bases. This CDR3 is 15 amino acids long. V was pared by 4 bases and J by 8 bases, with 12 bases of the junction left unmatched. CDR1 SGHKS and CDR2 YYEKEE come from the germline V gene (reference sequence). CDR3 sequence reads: CASSIPSGPGDEQFF. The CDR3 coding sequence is TGTGCCAGCAGCATCCCTAGCGGACCAGGCGATGAGCAGTTCTTC.

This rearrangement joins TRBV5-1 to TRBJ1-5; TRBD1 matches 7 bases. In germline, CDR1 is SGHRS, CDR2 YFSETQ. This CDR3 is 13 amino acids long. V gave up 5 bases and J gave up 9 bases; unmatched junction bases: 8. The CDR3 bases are TGCGCCAGCAGACGGGACAGTAAAGCGCCCCAGCATTTT. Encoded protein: CASRRDSKAPQHF.

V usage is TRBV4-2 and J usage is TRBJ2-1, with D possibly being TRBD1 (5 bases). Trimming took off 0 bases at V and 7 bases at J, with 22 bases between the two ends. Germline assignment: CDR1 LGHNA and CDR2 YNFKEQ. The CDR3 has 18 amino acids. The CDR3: CASSQDMGQFGSMNEQFF. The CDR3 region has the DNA TGTGCCAGCAGCCAAGATATGGGGCAGTTTGGTAGCATGAATGAGCAGTTCTTC.

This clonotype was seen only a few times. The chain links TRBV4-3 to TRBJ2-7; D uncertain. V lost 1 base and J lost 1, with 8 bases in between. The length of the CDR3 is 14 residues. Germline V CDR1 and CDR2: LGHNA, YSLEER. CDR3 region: CASSQVKYSYEQYF. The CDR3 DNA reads TGCGCCAGCAGCCAAGTTAAGTATTCCTACGAGCAGTACTTC.

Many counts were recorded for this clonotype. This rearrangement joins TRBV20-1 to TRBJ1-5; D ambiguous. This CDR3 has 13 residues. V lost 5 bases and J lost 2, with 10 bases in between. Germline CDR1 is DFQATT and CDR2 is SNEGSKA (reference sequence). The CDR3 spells CSASLPGNQPQHF. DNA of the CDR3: TGCAGTGCTTCCCTACCGGGCAATCAGCCCCAGCATTTT.

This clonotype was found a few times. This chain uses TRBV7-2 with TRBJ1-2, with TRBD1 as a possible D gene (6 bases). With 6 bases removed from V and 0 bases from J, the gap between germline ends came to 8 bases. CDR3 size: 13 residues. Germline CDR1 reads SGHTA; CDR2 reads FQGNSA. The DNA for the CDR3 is TGTGCCAGCAGAGGACAGTCTAACTATGGCTACACCTTC. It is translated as CASRGQSNYGYTF.

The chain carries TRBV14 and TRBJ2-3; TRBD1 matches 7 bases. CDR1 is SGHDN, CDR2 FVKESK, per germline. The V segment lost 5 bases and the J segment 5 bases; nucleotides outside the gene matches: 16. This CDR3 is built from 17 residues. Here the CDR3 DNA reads TGTGCCAGCAGCGCTTTGGCGGCAGGGGGTGATGAAGATACGCAGTATTTT. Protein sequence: CASSALAAGGDEDTQYF.

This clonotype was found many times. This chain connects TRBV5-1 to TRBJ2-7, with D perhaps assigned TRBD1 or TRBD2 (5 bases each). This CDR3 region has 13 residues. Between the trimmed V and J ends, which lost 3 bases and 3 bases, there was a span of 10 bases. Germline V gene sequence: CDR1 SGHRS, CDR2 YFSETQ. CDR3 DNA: TGCGCCAGCAGCTGGGGACCCAACTACGAGCAGTACTTC. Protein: CASSWGPNYEQYF.

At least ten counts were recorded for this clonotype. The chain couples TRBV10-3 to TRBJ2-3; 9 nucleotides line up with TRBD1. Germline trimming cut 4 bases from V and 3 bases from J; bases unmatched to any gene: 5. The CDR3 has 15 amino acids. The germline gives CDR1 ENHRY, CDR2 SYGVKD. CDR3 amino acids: CAISVGDRDTDTQYF. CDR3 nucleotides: TGTGCCATCAGTGTCGGGGACAGGGATACAGATACGCAGTATTTT.

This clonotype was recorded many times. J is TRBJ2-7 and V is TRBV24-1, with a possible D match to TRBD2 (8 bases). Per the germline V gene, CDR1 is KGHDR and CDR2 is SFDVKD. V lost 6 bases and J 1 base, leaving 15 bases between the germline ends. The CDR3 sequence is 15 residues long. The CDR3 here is CATSRGGQWSYEQYF. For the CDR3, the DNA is TGTGCCACCAGTCGGGGGGGACAGTGGTCCTACGAGCAGTACTTC.

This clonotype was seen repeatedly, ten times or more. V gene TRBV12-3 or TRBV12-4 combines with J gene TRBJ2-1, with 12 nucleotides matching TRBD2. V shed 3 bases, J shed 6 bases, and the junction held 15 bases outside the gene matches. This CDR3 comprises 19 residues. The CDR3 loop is CASSLSPSGGAIGSNEQFF. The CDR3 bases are TGTGCCAGCAGTTTGTCTCCTAGCGGGGGGGCAATAGGAAGCAATGAGCAGTTCTTC.

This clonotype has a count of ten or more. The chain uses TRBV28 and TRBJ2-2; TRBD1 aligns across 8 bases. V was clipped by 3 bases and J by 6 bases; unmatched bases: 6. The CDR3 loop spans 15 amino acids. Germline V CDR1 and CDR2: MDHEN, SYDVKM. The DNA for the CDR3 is TGTGCCAGCAGTTTTGACAGGGGAGCCGCCGGGGAGCTGTTTTTT. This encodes CASSFDRGAAGELFF.

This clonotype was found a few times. The CDR3 here is CSVEDEGYEQYF. In nucleotides, the CDR3 is TGCAGCGTTGAAGATGAGGGCTACGAGCAGTACTTC. This chain links TRBV29-1 with TRBJ2-7; weak D call: TRBD2 (5 bases). This CDR3 is built from 12 residues. V was pared by 0 bases and J by 3 bases, with 6 bases between. Per the germline V gene, CDR1 is SQVTM and CDR2 is ANQGSEA.

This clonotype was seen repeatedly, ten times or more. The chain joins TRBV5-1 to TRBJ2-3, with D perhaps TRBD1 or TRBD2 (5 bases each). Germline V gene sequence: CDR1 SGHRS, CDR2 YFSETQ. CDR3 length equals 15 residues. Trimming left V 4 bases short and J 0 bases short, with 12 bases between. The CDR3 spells CASSPGTPSTDTQYF. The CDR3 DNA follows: TGCGCCAGCAGCCCCGGGACGCCTAGCACAGATACGCAGTATTTT.

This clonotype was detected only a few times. The CDR3 sequence is CASSFSWGGQTGELFF. CDR3 DNA sequence: TGCGCCAGCAGCTTTTCCTGGGGGGGCCAGACCGGGGAGCTGTTTTTT. The V and J genes are TRBV5-1 and TRBJ2-2; D may be TRBD2 (7 bases). Trimming removed 2 bases from V and 5 bases from J, with 16 bases in between. CDR1 and CDR2 from the germline V gene are SGHRS and YFSETQ. This CDR3 contains 16 residues.